The T cell receptor (beta chain) described here comes from a study of shared clonotypes between healthy human individuals (dated by TCRdb to the early 2020s). Looking at the study overall: A couple of women and a few men aged 18 to 49 years were included in the cohort. For each donor, three plates each were used for CD4 naive and CD4 memory, two plates were used for CD8 naive, and one plate was used for CD8 memory. To estimate repertoire size and how much clonotypes are shared between individuals, the study performed deep sequencing of blood TCR repertoires from roughly five healthy adults. Different laboratories and diverse techniques were used to prepare libraries and sequence TCR repertoires, to increase sequencing depth and limit assay-specific biases. Each donor's leukapheresis produced roughly between roughly 0.9 and 8.9 billion PBMCs. What the authors observed across the whole study: Even with the large sequencing depth, rarefaction of the sorted-subset datasets indicated that sequencing was incomplete. Larger estimated clonotype richness was generally found for naive subsets than for memory subsets. Compared with non-shared clonotypes, clonotypes shared by all four sorted-subset donors had higher generation probabilities. Sampling was limited to blood, and TCR repertoires in tissue likely differ from TCR repertoires in blood. Because the study included a small number of donors, the genetic and exposure-history diversity represented was limited. Based on pairwise subsampling, the degree of clonotype sharing among donors was expected to be affected by sequencing depth. When a few donors were compared, the shared fraction of clonotypes was 5% to 6.5% for naive CD4, 3% to 4% for naive CD8, 2.3% for memory CD4, and 0.35% to 0.5% for memory CD8.

Healthy HIV-negative adults with no recently reported acute infections or vaccinations were included as donors. Every donor was a Caucasian adult residing in Nashville, Tennessee, USA. The CD8 memory samples were a combination of magnetically selected CD45RO+ cells and CCR7-negative CD45RA+ effector memory (TemRA) cells. Blood was collected by leukapheresis, and PBMCs were isolated by Ficoll-Histopaque density gradient centrifugation and then cryopreserved in liquid nitrogen vapor phase. Purity and quantity of every magnetically sorted T cell population were checked by analytical flow cytometry. Genomic DNA was isolated from each sorted fraction and quantified by UV absorbance on a Nanodrop 2000c. A remark on this clone: This receptor's antigen is unknown. No much larger clonotype is one base removed from it; base qualities were not supplied.

Using the deep immunoSEQ assay, multiplex PCR amplified TCR CDR3 regions from genomic DNA. For each cell subset, the extracted genomic DNA was distributed evenly across all wells of several immunoSEQ 96-well plates, and each plate served as one replicate. Each replicate PCR for sorted subsets received 200 ng genomic DNA, equal to about 30,000 T cell genomes. The purified libraries were quantified using a Qubit 3.0 fluorometer, sized with a Bioanalyzer 2100, and then quantified again using the KAPA Library Quantification kit. Each immunoSEQ 96-well plate was sequenced on its own single-read 150-cycle Illumina NextSeq 550 flow cell. Per the original workflow: The immunoSEQ output contained only junctional sequences without quality scores, so filtering could not match that applied to full-length reads. Sequences were annotated with PyIR, a Python wrapper for IgBLAST v1.9, and V/J genes and CDR3 were assigned using IMGT germline references. Reads were removed for weak V/J assignments (E-value above 1e-6), missing CDR3, stop codons, out-of-frame junctions, or ambiguous translated residues. A V3J clonotype was defined by an identical inferred V gene, J gene, and CDR3 amino acid sequence. Percentage overlap between repertoires was calculated by dividing the number of shared unique clonotypes by the size of the smaller repertoire. Richness of each repertoire was evaluated using RTK rarefaction, the Chao1 estimator, and Recon v2.1 estimates of unobserved clonotypes. For all TCRbeta clonotypes obtained by the gDNA method from a few donors, generation probabilities were computed with OLGA. Held by TCRdb, this immuneACCESS table contains in-frame sequences only and omits some clones. Under half of the omission traces to an unresolved V gene where checked; the cause of the rest is unknown. The V and J calls and the clone size are those of that table, but D and trimming were determined from the DNA. Counted in this sample were around 690,000 clones; 80% to 95% of them appeared once. The ten largest clones capture about 34% of the sample.

The sequenced sample was memory CD8+ T cells from PBMCs. This sample's cell subset or site label indicates: CD45RO+ cells pooled with CCR7-negative TemRA cells. The sequence came from a man younger than 30 in good health. Some clones in this sample may be carry-over from other donors' samples.

The DNA sequence is as follows: TGTGCCAGCAGCCCGGTGACAGGGGGTCCAGATACGCAGTATTTT. Translated, it gives CASSPVTGGPDTQYF. Recombination joined TRBV5-6 with TRBJ2-3, with TRBD1 identical over 9 junction bases. The germline V gene gives CDR1 as SGHDT and CDR2 as YYEEEE. V and J are trimmed by 4 bases and 4 bases, and the gene matches miss 7 bases of the junction. There are 15 amino acids in the CDR3, from cysteine to phenylalanine inclusive. Only the CDR3 DNA is retained, 45 bases long and in frame from the first base. The full variable domain, with segments outside the CDR3 supplied by the reference TRBV5-6 and TRBJ2-3 proteins, appears as DAGVTQSPTHLIKTRGQQVTLRCSPKSGHDTVSWYQQALGQGPQFIFQYYEEEERQRGNFPDRFSGHQFPNYSSELNVNALLLGDSALYLCASSPVTGGPDTQYFGPGTRLTVL.